This entry lists 28 T cell receptor beta chains sequenced from one sample in a study of cytomegalovirus exposure and HLA in healthy donors. The primer mix had 60 Vbeta and 13 Jbeta primers. Clones were read by immunoSEQ multiplex PCR, and TCRdb kept only the in-frame ones, dropping some. The sample includes some 110,000 clones. Material for sequencing was PBMCs. These receptors all stem from a man aged 25 to 40 in good health and CMV-seronegative.

The rearrangement joins TRBV7-9 to TRBJ2-3; 8 bases fit TRBD2. Trimming took 4 bases from V and 1 from J; bases not matched to a gene: 7. Germline assignment: CDR1 SEHNR and CDR2 FQNEAQ (reference sequence). This CDR3 contains 16 residues. Here the CDR3 reads CASSSLPGGGTDTQYF. The DNA of the CDR3 is TGTGCCAGCAGCTCCCTTCCGGGAGGGGGCACAGATACGCAGTATTTT.

V usage is TRBV19 and J usage is TRBJ2-3; 11 bases are shared with TRBD2. CDR1 is LNHDA, CDR2 SQIVND, per germline (reference sequence). J was trimmed by 2 bases and V by 3 bases; bases with no gene match: 4. The CDR3 contains 16 residues. CDR3 loop: CASSMGTSGYTDTQYF. CDR3 coding DNA: TGTGCCAGTAGTATGGGGACTAGCGGTTACACAGATACGCAGTATTTT.

CDR3 bases: TGCGCCAGCAGCTTGGGACAGGGAGAGCAGTACTTC. The encoded protein is CASSLGQGEQYF. J is TRBJ2-5 and V is TRBV5-1, with 7 bases fitting TRBD1. J was trimmed by 11 bases and V by 0 bases; bases with no gene match: 4. The CDR3 spans 12 residues. Germline CDR1 is SGHRS and CDR2 is YFSETQ. Supplemented by reference TRBV5-1 and TRBJ2-5, the full variable domain reads KAGVTQTPRYLIKTRGQQVTLSCSPISGHRSVSWYQQTPGQGLQFLFEYFSETQRNKGNFPGRFSGRQFSNSRSEMNVSTLELGDSALYLCASSLGQGEQYFGPGTRLLVL.

The chain joins TRBV4-1 to TRBJ1-1; possible D gene TRBD1, 6 bases. Per the germline V gene, CDR1 is MGHRA and CDR2 is YSYEKL. The V end lost 1 base, the J end lost 1 base, and 13 bases lay between the germline ends. CDR3 length equals 16 residues. The CDR3 DNA sequence: TGCGCCAGCAGCCAAGCGCAGGGGAATAGGAACACTGAAGCTTTCTTT. It translates to CASSQAQGNRNTEAFF.

The chain combines TRBV23-1 with TRBJ1-4; no reliable D call. TRBV23-1 has ORF status, its function being uncertain. The CDR3 sequence is 18 residues long. V was cut by 0 bases and J by 0 bases, with 14 bases left in between. CDR3 sequence: CASSQSWSSDATNEKLFF. Here the CDR3 DNA reads TGCGCCAGCAGTCAATCGTGGAGCTCCGACGCAACTAATGAAAAACTGTTTTTT.

The chain couples TRBV5-6 to TRBJ1-6; maybe TRBD1 (5 bases). The CDR3 runs 18 residues. Trimming took 4 bases from V and 0 from J, leaving 17 bases between them. Looked up from germline, CDR1 is SGHDT and CDR2 is YYEEEE. CDR3 nucleotides: TGTGCCAGCAGCCCGGGGCGGGGAGGACTCTCCTATAATTCACCCCTCCACTTT. Translating gives CASSPGRGGLSYNSPLHF.

This chain joins TRBV11-1 and TRBJ2-1; 12 nucleotides match TRBD2. This CDR3 region has 15 residues. Germline lookup yields CDR1 SGHAT and CDR2 FQDESV (reference sequence). With 4 bases clipped from V and 9 bases from J, the junction kept 7 bases outside the gene matches. The CDR3 sequence is CASSWTSGIGSEQFF. The CDR3 DNA is TGTGCCAGCAGCTGGACTAGCGGGATTGGTTCTGAGCAGTTCTTC.

Notes on this clone: One junction end disagrees with the germline gene, perhaps due to a read error. V is TRBV4-2 and J is TRBJ2-3, with D maybe TRBD2 (5 bases). Germline assignment: CDR1 LGHNA and CDR2 YNFKEQ. This CDR3 has 14 amino acids. In DNA form, the CDR3 reads TGTGCCAGCAGCCAAGATCTGGAGCGAGGGAGTTCGAGTTTT. The encoded protein is CASSQDLERGSSSF.

The V and J genes are TRBV29-1 and TRBJ1-4, with D perhaps matching TRBD1 (5 bases). Trimming removed 6 bases from V and 5 bases from J, with 13 bases in between. The CDR3 is 13 amino acids. The germline CDR1 and CDR2 sequences are SQVTM and ANQGSEA. The CDR3 reads CSVATARNEKLFF. CDR3 nucleotide sequence: TGCAGCGTCGCGACAGCCAGGAATGAAAAACTGTTTTTT.

The chain couples TRBV5-1 to TRBJ1-4; 9 bases are a match to TRBD1. The V gene end was trimmed by 6 bases and the J gene end by 5 bases; junction bases not matched to a gene: 8. This CDR3 is built from 15 residues. The germline V gene has CDR1 SGHRS and CDR2 YFSETQ. CDR3 DNA: TGCGCCAGCACCTTAACCGGGACAGGGAATGAAAAACTGTTTTTT. It is translated as CASTLTGTGNEKLFF. Full variable domain (outside the CDR3, taken from reference TRBV5-1 and TRBJ1-4): KAGVTQTPRYLIKTRGQQVTLSCSPISGHRSVSWYQQTPGQGLQFLFEYFSETQRNKGNFPGRFSGRQFSNSRSEMNVSTLELGDSALYLCASTLTGTGNEKLFFGSGTQLSVL.

The CDR3 region is CASSQGTSGANVLTF. CDR3 sequence (DNA): TGCGCCAGCAGCCAAGGAACTAGTGGGGCCAACGTCCTGACTTTC. The chain has TRBV4-1 and TRBJ2-6; a weak D match, TRBD2 (5 bases). Trimming cost V 1 base and J 3 bases, with 7 bases left between them. This CDR3 spans 15 amino acids. Per the germline V gene, CDR1 is MGHRA and CDR2 is YSYEKL.

The rearrangement links TRBV5-1 to TRBJ2-3; 7 bases are a match to TRBD2. With V trimmed by 4 bases and J by 0 bases, 8 bases remained unmatched. The germline V gene encodes CDR1 SGHRS and CDR2 YFSETQ. This CDR3 is 16 amino acids long. CDR3 protein: CASSRGEGPSTDTQYF. Here the CDR3 DNA reads TGCGCCAGCAGCCGGGGGGAGGGCCCTAGCACAGATACGCAGTATTTT.

The J gene is TRBJ1-1, the V gene TRBV27; 11 bases agree with TRBD1. The V gene's germline CDR1 is MNHEY and CDR2 SMNVEV (reference sequence). The CDR3 totals 15 residues. V gave up 6 bases and J gave up 0 bases; unmatched junction bases: 3. The CDR3 loop is CASSGTGGMNTEAFF. CDR3 DNA sequence: TGTGCCAGCAGCGGGACAGGGGGAATGAACACTGAAGCTTTCTTT.

The J gene is TRBJ2-1, the V gene TRBV28; 7 bases are shared with TRBD1. The CDR3 has 14 residues. V was clipped by 6 bases and J by 5 bases; unmatched bases: 7. CDR1 is MDHEN, CDR2 SYDVKM, per germline. The CDR3 here is CASSSEDRDNEQFF. The CDR3 DNA is TGTGCCAGCAGCTCTGAAGACAGGGACAATGAGCAGTTCTTC. Full variable domain (rest looked up from reference TRBV28 and TRBJ2-1): DVKVTQSSRYLVKRTGEKVFLECVQDMDHENMFWYRQDPGLGLRLIYFSYDVKMKEKGDIPEGYSVSREKKERFSLILESASTNQTSMYLCASSSEDRDNEQFFGPGTRLTVL.

The rearrangement joins TRBV29-1 to TRBJ1-2; 9 bases map to TRBD1. Germline assignment: CDR1 SQVTM and CDR2 ANQGSEA. This CDR3 contains 14 residues. V lost 6 bases to trimming and J lost 6 bases; unmatched junction nucleotides: 11. The CDR3 DNA is TGCAGCGTCTTTACAGGGGGCTCTTTTGATGGCTACACCTTC. Translation: CSVFTGGSFDGYTF.

With regard to this clone: The sample carries other DNA sequences with the same CDR3. The chain carries TRBV7-3 and TRBJ1-1; unclear D gene. V lost 5 bases, J lost 2 bases, and 9 bases lay in between. The CDR3 has 13 residues. The germline V gene has CDR1 SGHTA and CDR2 FQGTGA. The chain's CDR3 is CASSPGLNTEAFF. DNA for the CDR3: TGTGCCAGCAGCCCCGGTCTTAACACTGAAGCTTTCTTT.

The genes are TRBV11-2 and TRBJ2-2; maybe TRBD1 (5 bases). The V end was cut by 3 bases, the J end by 7 bases, with 18 bases between. The V gene's germline CDR1 is SGHAT and CDR2 FQNNGV. The CDR3 runs 16 residues. The CDR3 is CASSLEFKGQGGELFF. The CDR3, as DNA: TGTGCCAGCAGCTTGGAGTTTAAGGGGCAGGGCGGGGAGCTGTTTTTT.

CDR3 sequence: CASSLALPIRTSEKNTGELFF. Written as DNA, the CDR3 is TGTGCCAGCAGCTTAGCGCTTCCGATACGGACTAGCGAGAAGAACACCGGGGAGCTGTTTTTT. This chain joins TRBV7-8 and TRBJ2-2, with 9 bases that match TRBD2. CDR1 is SGHVS, CDR2 FQNEAQ, per germline. The CDR3 extends over 21 amino acids. V lost 0 bases, J lost 1 base, and 15 bases stayed unmatched.

The chain links TRBV6-5 to TRBJ2-7; 8 nucleotides line up with TRBD1. The CDR3 runs to 12 residues. After removal of 8 bases from V and 3 bases from J, the junction contained 3 bases not matched to a gene. Germline CDR1 reads MNHEY; CDR2 reads SVGAGI. The CDR3 loop reads CASGQGNYEQYF. As DNA, the CDR3 is TGTGCCAGCGGACAGGGCAACTACGAGCAGTACTTC.

The rearrangement uses TRBV29-1 and TRBJ1-5, with D possibly being TRBD1 (6 bases). The V and J ends lost 5 bases and 0 bases respectively, with 11 bases between them. The CDR3 sequence is 14 residues long. Germline CDR1 is SQVTM and CDR2 is ANQGSEA. This CDR3 is CSVWDTSSNQPQHF. For the CDR3, the DNA is TGCAGCGTTTGGGACACTTCTAGCAATCAGCCCCAGCATTTT.

The rearrangement uses TRBV28 and TRBJ1-4, with D maybe TRBD1 (6 bases). V was shortened by 6 bases and J by 13 bases, with 21 bases between the two germline ends. CDR3 length: 14 residues. CDR1 and CDR2 from the germline V gene are MDHEN and SYDVKM. CDR3: CASRPDRSVDILFF. DNA of the CDR3: TGTGCCAGCAGACCCGACAGGAGTGTTGATATACTGTTTTTT.

The genes are TRBV27 and TRBJ2-1; 10 nucleotides agree with TRBD1. The CDR3 contains 15 residues. With 3 bases clipped from V and 1 base from J, the junction kept 0 bases outside the gene matches. Germline V gene lookup returns CDR1 MNHEY and CDR2 SMNVEV (reference sequence). The CDR3 here is CASSLGQGSYNEQFF. DNA of the CDR3: TGTGCCAGCAGTTTGGGACAGGGGTCCTACAATGAGCAGTTCTTC.

The chain links TRBV6-1 to TRBJ2-7, with D tentatively TRBD2 (6 bases). This CDR3 has 14 residues. Trimming removed 2 bases from V and 3 bases from J, with 11 bases in between. Germline-derived CDR1 and CDR2 are MNHNS and SASEGT. CDR3 protein: CASSESGLSYEQYF. The CDR3, as DNA: TGTGCCAGCAGTGAATCGGGACTCAGCTACGAGCAGTACTTC.

The CDR3 bases are TGTGCCAGCACCAACGGGGACAGCGGAAGGGAGACCCAGTACTTC. Its translation: CASTNGDSGRETQYF. The chain uses TRBV6-5 and TRBJ2-5; TRBD1 matches 7 bases. Germline CDR1 reads MNHEY; CDR2 reads SVGAGI. The V gene end was trimmed by 7 bases and the J gene end by 5 bases; junction bases not matched to a gene: 13. This CDR3 has 15 amino acids.

This chain uses TRBV18 with TRBJ2-1; 8 positions match TRBD2. The CDR3 consists of 15 residues. Trimming removed 3 bases from V and 8 bases from J; junction bases left unmatched: 9. Germline CDR1 is KGHSH and CDR2 is LQKENI. In nucleotides, the CDR3 is TGTGCCAGCTCACCCTCGGCGGGGGGAGGCTATGAGCAGTTCTTC. Protein sequence: CASSPSAGGGYEQFF.

The chain has TRBV11-2 and TRBJ2-3; D is unresolved. V shed 1 base and J shed 0 bases, with 5 bases lying between them. Germline CDR1 is SGHAT and CDR2 is FQNNGV. The CDR3 totals 14 residues. The CDR3 nucleotides are TGTGCCAGCAGCTTAGGCGCTAGCACAGATACGCAGTATTTT. Amino acid sequence: CASSLGASTDTQYF.

The rearrangement joins TRBV7-8 to TRBJ1-2, with D unresolved. Germline V gene sequence: CDR1 SGHVS, CDR2 FQNEAQ. V gave up 4 bases and J gave up 10 bases, with 22 bases separating them. There are 15 residues in the CDR3. CDR3 in amino acids: CASSSAFRRRDIYTF. The CDR3 bases are TGTGCCAGCAGCTCAGCATTTAGGAGGCGGGATATCTACACCTTC. Combining the CDR3 with reference TRBV7-8 and TRBJ1-2 gives the whole variable domain GAGVSQSPRYKVAKRGQDVALRCDPISGHVSLFWYQQALGQGPEFLTYFQNEAQLDKSGLPSDRFFAERPEGSVSTLKIQRTQQEDSAVYLCASSSAFRRRDIYTFGSGTRLTVV.

J is TRBJ2-7 and V is TRBV18, with 11 bases that match TRBD1. The germline V gene encodes CDR1 KGHSH and CDR2 LQKENI. Losses at the gene ends were 6 bases for V and 5 bases for J; bases not matched to a gene: 9. The CDR3 runs to 15 residues. Here the CDR3 reads CASSVDRGQRNEQYF. The CDR3 DNA reads as TGTGCCAGCTCGGTGGACAGGGGGCAGAGGAACGAGCAGTACTTC.